The clone carrying this T cell receptor beta chain was counted between two and nine times. What it binds is unknown. Germline V lookup: CDR1 KGHSH, CDR2 LQKENI. Trimming left V 0 bases short and J 10 bases short, with 21 bases between. This CDR3 is 16 amino acids long. Study observations and caveats: The larger cohort examined one V-J beta rearrangement, not whole repertoires.

Constant-region reverse primers amplified full-length variable regions, followed by semi-nested Nested Universal Primer A PCR. TCRdb recomputed calls from the 5' RACE reads with MiXCR, one row per CDR3 protein. The repertoire consists of 10,000 to 15,000 distinct CDR3 sequences, with 20% to 30% occurring once and the leading ten covering approximately 3%. The chain links TRBV18 to TRBJ1-1, with a possible D match to TRBD1 (6 bases). The TCR comes from a female donor with breast cancer. Sequencing input: naive CD4+ T cells sorted from blood. Indicated subset: naive CD4+ T cells, CD4+CD45RA+CD25-. DNA of the CDR3: TGTGCCAGCTCACCACCGAATTCGCAGGGGCCTCATTCAGCTTTCTTT. Amino acids: CASSPPNSQGPHSAFF.